This TCR beta chain was observed in a study of blood T cell repertoires in COVID-19. Study-wide background: Sources were T cells, B-cell-depleted T cells, or PBMCs; the material itself was cDNA or gDNA.

The germline V gene encodes CDR1 LNHNV and CDR2 YYDKDF (reference sequence). The CDR3 extends over 14 amino acids. V lost 5 bases and J 7 bases, leaving 17 bases between the germline ends. The data were produced by immunoSEQ multiplex PCR, yet TCRdb's version contains in-frame clones alone and is incomplete. The sample yields about 300,000 clones, 70% to 90% seen once. Material for sequencing was peripheral blood. The receptor comes from a woman in her twenties or thirties who had recovered from COVID-19. The rearrangement joins TRBV15 to TRBJ1-2, with D uncertain. DNA of the CDR3: TGTGCCACCAGCCCCCAGGAGGGCGGTTCTGGCTACACCTTC. Residues: CATSPQEGGSGYTF.